The rows below give T cell receptor beta chains drawn from one sample of a study of T cells in localized non-small cell lung cancer. The method was immunoSEQ multiplex PCR; TCRdb's version includes in-frame clones alone and lacks a portion of them. This table has 2,500 to 3,000 clones, roughly 28% appearing once. Specimen: lung tumor tissue, collected before any cancer treatment. These receptors came from a man aged 40 to 70 with stage II squamous cell lung carcinoma. CDR3s include the opening cysteine and the closing phenylalanine or tryptophan. A D gene is named only where the DNA matches it firmly. Size tells how often a clone was seen (once, few, many) or the class of an expanded clone, and some rows leave it out.

clone size	V gene	J gene	D gene	CDR3 protein	CDR3 DNA
few	TRBV28	TRBJ2-2	NA	CASRADRTYTGELFF	TGTGCCAGCAGGGCCGACAGGACTTACACCGGGGAGCTGTTTTTT
few	TRBV30	TRBJ2-1	NA	CAWSVIGNSYNEQFF	TGTGCCTGGAGTGTAATCGGTAACTCCTACAATGAGCAGTTCTTC
once	TRBV7-4	TRBJ2-1	TRBD1	CASSLARGQGAGDEQFF	TGTGCCAGCAGCTTAGCAAGGGGACAGGGGGCCGGGGATGAGCAGTTCTTC
NA	TRBV29-1	TRBJ1-2	NA	CSVDKGNYGYTF	TGCAGCGTTGACAAGGGGAACTATGGCTACACCTTC
NA	TRBV19	TRBJ2-6	TRBD1	CASSLTGQGANVLTF	TGTGCCAGTAGTTTGACAGGGCAAGGGGCCAACGTCCTGACTTTC
medium-sized	TRBV11-3	TRBJ2-7	TRBD1	CASSFDDRGPYEQYF	TGTGCCAGCAGCTTCGACGACAGGGGTCCTTACGAGCAGTACTTC
few	TRBV6-8	TRBJ1-1	NA	CASRHEGRNTEAFF	TGTGCCAGCAGACACGAGGGGCGGAACACTGAAGCTTTCTTT
few	TRBV28	TRBJ2-3	NA	CASRYHRDTVELSTDTQYF	TGTGCCAGCAGATATCACCGGGACACAGTCGAGCTTAGCACAGATACGCAGTATTTT
NA	TRBV5-1	TRBJ1-1	NA	CASSLDRRIGVTEAFF	TGCGCCAGCAGCTTGGACAGGAGGATAGGGGTCACTGAAGCTTTCTTT
NA	TRBV6-8	TRBJ1-1	NA	CASSPAAHTEAFF	TGTGCCAGCTCCCCCGCGGCACACACTGAAGCTTTCTTT
few	TRBV10-3	TRBJ1-1	NA	CAISEVGVARHTFF	TGTGCCATCAGTGAGGTCGGCGTCGCGAGACATACTTTCTTT
NA	TRBV6-8	TRBJ1-3	NA	CASSPTVRDTIYF	TGTGCCAGCAGTCCCACTGTACGGGACACCATATATTTT
NA	TRBV28	TRBJ1-5	NA	CASRARGQPQHF	TGTGCCAGCAGAGCCAGGGGCCAGCCCCAGCATTTT
few	TRBV11-3	TRBJ2-5	NA	CASSLSTARGETQYF	TGTGCCAGCAGCCTATCAACTGCTAGGGGGGAGACCCAGTACTTC
few	TRBV9	TRBJ1-1	NA	CASSLNREIWDESTEAFF	TGTGCCAGCAGCCTAAATCGCGAAATTTGGGACGAATCCACTGAAGCTTTCTTT
NA	TRBV11-3	TRBJ1-1	TRBD1	CASSSQGKDTEAFF	TGTGCCAGCAGCTCACAGGGGAAGGACACTGAAGCTTTCTTT
few	TRBV19	TRBJ1-2	NA	CASRSGRANYGYTF	TGTGCCAGTAGGTCGGGGAGGGCTAACTATGGCTACACCTTC
NA	TRBV19	TRBJ1-1	NA	CASSIGAGPSAFF	TGTGCCAGTAGTATTGGGGCAGGCCCGAGTGCTTTCTTT
medium-sized	TRBV11-3	TRBJ2-6	TRBD1	CASSPRQGARGANVLTF	TGTGCCAGCAGCCCTCGACAGGGGGCTCGTGGGGCCAACGTCCTGACTTTC
NA	TRBV6-8	TRBJ1-1	NA	CASSYWGNTEAFF	TGTGCCAGCAGTTACTGGGGGAACACTGAAGCTTTCTTT
medium-sized	TRBV6-8	TRBJ2-7	NA	CASRGASSYEQYF	TGTGCCTCACGAGGGGCAAGCTCCTACGAGCAGTACTTC
NA	TRBV6-8	TRBJ1-6	NA	CASSKTDYYNSPLHF	TGTGCCAGCAGTAAGACGGATTATTACAATTCACCCCTCCACTTT
NA	TRBV7-2	TRBJ2-2	TRBD1	CASSRRDRNTGELFF	TGTGCCAGCAGCCGCAGGGACAGGAACACCGGGGAGCTGTTTTTT
medium-sized	TRBV6-8	TRBJ1-1	NA	CASSLFGVLNTEAFF	TGTGCCAGCAGTTTATTCGGGGTACTGAACACTGAAGCTTTCTTT
few	TRBV11-3	TRBJ1-5	TRBD1	CASSQEGTGNQPQHF	TGTGCCAGCAGCCAGGAGGGGACAGGGAATCAGCCCCAGCATTTT
few	TRBV7-6	TRBJ2-3	TRBD1	CASSRGAGGASDTQYF	TGTGCCAGCAGCCGAGGGGCAGGGGGCGCGTCAGATACGCAGTATTTT
NA	TRBV29-1	TRBJ1-1	NA	CSAIKEYAEAFF	TGCAGCGCCATAAAGGAGTACGCTGAAGCTTTCTTT
medium-sized	TRBV11-3	TRBJ2-7	NA	CASSLVSGWMDEQYF	TGTGCCAGCAGCTTAGTGTCAGGTTGGATGGACGAGCAGTACTTC
NA	TRBV11-3	TRBJ2-7	NA	CASSLSRGARGEQYF	TGTGCCAGCAGCTTGTCGCGGGGAGCTCGGGGGGAGCAGTACTTC
NA	TRBV28	TRBJ1-5	TRBD1	CASRGTGENQPQHF	TGTGCCAGCAGGGGGACAGGGGAAAATCAGCCCCAGCATTTT
few	TRBV7-8	TRBJ2-1	TRBD1	CASSFGRTGGNEQFF	TGTGCCAGCAGCTTCGGTCGGACAGGGGGCAATGAGCAGTTCTTC
NA	TRBV18	TRBJ1-2	TRBD1	CASSQTTGSGGYTF	TGTGCCAGCTCGCAGACGACAGGGTCTGGTGGCTACACCTTC
few	TRBV10-2	TRBJ2-1	TRBD2	CASATHGTSEDNEQFF	TGCGCCAGTGCGACCCACGGGACTAGCGAGGACAATGAGCAGTTCTTC
NA	TRBV18	TRBJ2-4	NA	CASSEYRVDIQYF	TGTGCCAGCTCAGAATACAGGGTTGACATTCAGTACTTC
NA	TRBV19	TRBJ2-7	NA	CASSISFTGYEQYF	TGTGCCAGTAGTATCTCTTTCACAGGGTATGAGCAGTACTTC
few	TRBV29-1	TRBJ1-2	NA	CSVGAGLYGYTF	TGCAGCGTTGGTGCCGGGCTTTATGGCTACACCTTC
NA	TRBV11-3	TRBJ2-7	NA	CASSLVEGVGEQYF	TGTGCCAGCAGCTTAGTTGAGGGAGTAGGCGAGCAGTACTTC
NA	TRBV9	TRBJ2-1	NA	CASSVMGARGNEQFF	TGTGCCAGCAGCGTAATGGGGGCCAGGGGCAATGAGCAGTTCTTC
NA	TRBV11-3	TRBJ2-6	NA	CASSLGGSGANVLTF	TGTGCCAGCAGCTTAGGGGGCTCTGGGGCCAACGTCCTGACTTTC
NA	TRBV29-1	TRBJ2-3	TRBD2	CSVDNLLAGKPDTQYF	TGCAGCGTTGACAATTTGCTAGCGGGAAAGCCAGATACGCAGTATTTT
NA	TRBV11-3	TRBJ2-7	NA	CASSLVHGSDEQYF	TGTGCCAGCAGCTTAGTTCACGGAAGCGACGAGCAGTACTTC
few	TRBV2	TRBJ2-2	NA	CASSSYTGELFF	TGTGCCAGCAGTTCTTACACCGGGGAGCTGTTTTTT
few	TRBV9	TRBJ1-3	NA	CASSVSGFDGNTIYF	TGTGCCAGCAGCGTATCCGGGTTTGATGGAAACACCATATATTTT
NA	TRBV19	TRBJ1-1	NA	CASQTGTLSLNTEAFF	TGTGCCAGTCAAACCGGGACCCTAAGCTTGAACACTGAAGCTTTCTTT
few	TRBV6-8	TRBJ2-7	TRBD1	CAISASSGQGIYEQYF	TGTGCCATCAGTGCAAGCTCGGGACAGGGGATCTACGAGCAGTACTTC
few	TRBV6-1	TRBJ1-1	NA	CASSEAGDTEAFF	TGTGCCAGCAGTGAAGCGGGGGACACTGAAGCTTTCTTT
few	TRBV14	TRBJ2-1	NA	CASSQVYEQFF	TGTGCCAGCAGCCAAGTATATGAGCAGTTCTTC
NA	TRBV19	TRBJ1-5	TRBD1	CASRDGTGVDQPQHF	TGTGCCAGCCGTGACGGTACAGGGGTGGATCAGCCCCAGCATTTT
NA	TRBV19	TRBJ1-5	NA	CASSITNSNQPQHF	TGTGCCAGTAGTATAACTAATAGCAATCAGCCCCAGCATTTT
few	TRBV11-3	TRBJ2-4	NA	CASSQGPLAKNIQYF	TGTGCCAGCAGTCAGGGCCCTTTAGCCAAAAACATTCAGTACTTC
medium-sized	TRBV11-3	TRBJ1-2	NA	CASSLPGTGLYGYTF	TGTGCCAGCAGCCTACCCGGGACTGGCCTCTATGGCTACACCTTC